The 10 T cell receptor beta chains given below trace back to one sample, sequenced in a study of blood T cell repertoires in COVID-19. Assay: immunoSEQ multiplex PCR; the TCRdb copy retains only in-frame clones and omits some. Of under 200,000 clones in the sample, roughly 82% are singletons; the top ten hold about 5.6%. The sequenced sample consisted of PBMCs or T cells enriched from blood (not recorded which). The source of these receptors is a man in his forties with acute COVID-19.

V gene TRBV4-3 combines with J gene TRBJ2-1, with D hard to call. The V gene lost 0 bases and the J gene lost 5 bases, with 11 bases spanning the gap. CDR1 is LGHNA and CDR2 is YSLEER in the germline V gene. The CDR3 consists of 15 residues. CDR3 protein: CASSQEGRHNNEQFF. CDR3 coding DNA: TGCGCCAGCAGCCAAGAAGGTCGACACAACAATGAGCAGTTCTTC.

The V gene is TRBV4-1, the J gene TRBJ1-5; D is unresolved. In germline, CDR1 is MGHRA, CDR2 YSYEKL. The V gene lost 1 base and the J gene lost 1 base, with 14 bases spanning the gap. The CDR3 is made up of 17 amino acids. CDR3 sequence (DNA): TGCGCCAGCAGCCAAGTTGTCTTCGACTCGAGCAATCAGCCCCAGCATTTT. This translates into CASSQVVFDSSNQPQHF.

This chain connects TRBV14 to TRBJ2-6; 9 bases match TRBD1. The germline V gene has CDR1 SGHDN and CDR2 FVKESK. This CDR3 region has 16 residues. J was trimmed by 2 bases and V by 3 bases; bases with no gene match: 2. As DNA, the CDR3 is TGTGCCAGCAGCCAGGGACAGGGTGCTGGGGCCAACGTCCTGACTTTC. It translates to CASSQGQGAGANVLTF. The full variable domain, in which reference TRBV14 and TRBJ2-6 provide the parts outside the CDR3, is EAGVTQFPSHSVIEKGQTVTLRCDPISGHDNLYWYRRVMGKEIKFLLHFVKESKQDESGMPNNRFLAERTGGTYSTLKVQPAELEDSGVYFCASSQGQGAGANVLTFGAGSRLTVL.

The rearrangement joins TRBV5-5 to TRBJ2-4, with no clear D. V was pared by 1 base and J by 0 bases, with 8 bases between. This CDR3 contains 15 residues. In germline, CDR1 is SGHKS, CDR2 YYEKEE (reference sequence). Here the CDR3 reads CASSLSVVAKNIQYF. The CDR3, as DNA: TGTGCCAGCAGCTTGAGCGTAGTAGCCAAAAACATTCAGTACTTC.

V usage is TRBV9 and J usage is TRBJ2-7; TRBD1 might be the D (5 bases). Trimming took 4 bases from V and 3 from J, leaving 14 bases between them. The CDR3 has 14 amino acids. Looked up from germline, CDR1 is SGDLS and CDR2 is YYNGEE. CDR3 DNA sequence: TGTGCCAGCAGCCCGACATCCCAGGGCTACGAGCAGTACTTC. Amino acid sequence: CASSPTSQGYEQYF.

This clone was seen only a few times. The rearrangement uses TRBV2 and TRBJ1-5; possible D gene TRBD1, 5 bases. Germline V CDR1 and CDR2: SNHLY, FYNNEI. V was pared by 3 bases and J by 0 bases, with 18 bases between. This CDR3 has 18 amino acids. The CDR3 nucleotides read TGTGCCAGCAGTGAGAGACAGCTGGGACTCTATAGCAATCAGCCCCAGCATTTT. It encodes CASSERQLGLYSNQPQHF.

This sequence joins TRBV5-1 and TRBJ2-5, with TRBD2 matching over 10 bases. The V segment lost 4 bases and the J segment 1 base; nucleotides outside the gene matches: 7. The CDR3 loop spans 16 amino acids. CDR1 is SGHRS and CDR2 is YFSETQ in the germline V gene. CDR3 in amino acids: CASSPRGLAAQETQYF. The CDR3, as DNA: TGCGCCAGCAGCCCTAGAGGACTAGCGGCCCAAGAGACCCAGTACTTC.

This chain connects TRBV9 to TRBJ2-1; 8 nucleotides line up with TRBD2. The germline V gene has CDR1 SGDLS and CDR2 YYNGEE. The CDR3 consists of 14 residues. V trimming: 5 bases; J trimming: 4 bases; junction bases outside the gene matches: 5. The CDR3 loop is CASSTSGAYNEQFF. CDR3 in DNA: TGTGCCAGCAGTACTAGCGGAGCTTACAATGAGCAGTTCTTC.

The chain carries TRBV5-6 and TRBJ2-3; no clear D. The CDR3 consists of 13 residues. Per germline, CDR1 SGHDT and CDR2 YYEEEE. The V end was cut by 5 bases, the J end by 1 base, with 8 bases between. CDR3 sequence (DNA): TGTGCCAGCAGAGCGACTCGCACAGATACGCAGTATTTT. Protein product: CASRATRTDTQYF.

The rearrangement joins TRBV3-1 (or the pseudogene TRBV3-2) to TRBJ2-1; D uncertain. CDR1 is LGHDT, CDR2 YNNKEL, per germline (reference sequence). The V end was cut by 1 base, the J end by 10 bases, with 14 bases between. The CDR3 covers 14 residues. The DNA for the CDR3 is TGTGCCAGCAGCCAAGGTCAAATCCTCGGGGAGCAGTTCTTC. Translation gives CASSQGQILGEQFF.